These 20 T cell receptor beta chains share one sample of origin, sequenced in a study of cytomegalovirus exposure and HLA in healthy donors (TCRdb year 2017). Library preparation used the immunoSEQ multiplex PCR assay. For the multiplex PCR, a mixture combining 60 forward primers for TCR Vbeta segments and 13 reverse primers for TCR Jbeta segments was used. TCRdb provides this immuneACCESS table in a form limited to in-frame rearrangements. Some clones are lacking; in checked studies, under half of them reflect an unresolved V gene, and why the rest are absent is not known. The sample includes around 100,000 clones, with around three quarters observed a single time. In total, the top ten clones hold approximately 3.1% of the sample. The specimen was PBMCs. The receptors originated from a woman aged 18-29 years in good health and CMV-seropositive.

The chain uses TRBV5-1 and TRBJ1-2; weak D call: TRBD1 (5 bases). Trimming shortened V by 0 bases and J by 2 bases, and 8 bases separated the two germline ends. The CDR3 extends over 14 amino acids. CDR1 is SGHRS and CDR2 is YFSETQ in the germline V gene. The CDR3 DNA sequence: TGCGCCAGCAGCTTGGGGACACACAACTATGGCTACACCTTC. It is translated as CASSLGTHNYGYTF.

This clone was observed a single time. The chain couples TRBV9 to TRBJ2-5, with D possibly being TRBD1 (6 bases). The CDR3 runs 13 residues. From germline, CDR1 is SGDLS and CDR2 YYNGEE. V lost 4 bases and J lost 2, with 9 bases in between. The CDR3 is CASSQGPQETQYF. Written as DNA, the CDR3 is TGTGCCAGCAGCCAGGGGCCGCAAGAGACCCAGTACTTC.

The chain joins TRBV4-1 to TRBJ1-5, with a tentative D call TRBD1 (5 bases). V gave up 4 bases and J gave up 3 bases, with 13 bases separating them. Germline-derived CDR1 and CDR2 are MGHRA and YSYEKL. The CDR3 is made up of 15 amino acids. CDR3 in DNA: TGCGCCAGCAGCCCAAGGGAAGGGGCCAATCAGCCCCAGCATTTT. Its translation is CASSPREGANQPQHF.

This clone appeared a single time. The gene calls are TRBV19 and TRBJ2-7; TRBD2 is a possible D gene (5 bases). With 0 bases removed from V and 2 bases from J, the gap between germline ends came to 8 bases. CDR3 size: 14 residues. The germline V gene has CDR1 LNHDA and CDR2 SQIVND (reference sequence). The CDR3 nucleotides are TGTGCCAGTAGTATAGATCGAGGGCCCTACGAGCAGTACTTC. Amino acid sequence: CASSIDRGPYEQYF.

This chain joins TRBV7-6 and TRBJ2-5, with TRBD2 matching over 8 bases. J gave up 4 bases and V 5 bases, and 12 bases lay outside the gene matches. Germline-derived CDR1 and CDR2 are SGHVS and FNYEAQ. This CDR3 spans 16 amino acids. The CDR3 DNA reads as TGTGCCAGCAGCAGGAGGACTAGCACCCTTAGAGAGACCCAGTACTTC. The encoded protein is CASSRRTSTLRETQYF.

This clone appeared once. The chain joins TRBV6-5 to TRBJ1-6; TRBD1 might be the D (5 bases). Trimming removed 3 bases at V and 8 bases at J, with 14 bases between. The CDR3 runs to 15 residues. Germline CDR1 is MNHEY and CDR2 is SVGAGI. The CDR3 spells CASSYINRRDSPLHF. The CDR3 DNA sequence: TGTGCCAGCAGTTATATAAACAGGAGAGATTCACCCCTCCACTTT.

This clone appeared a few times. The rearrangement links TRBV19 to TRBJ2-3, with a possible D match to TRBD2 (5 bases). The V gene's germline CDR1 is LNHDA and CDR2 SQIVND (reference sequence). The CDR3 has 14 residues. Trimming took off 6 bases at V and 4 bases at J, with 14 bases between the two ends. The CDR3 loop reads CASSPALRADTQYF. The CDR3 DNA is TGTGCCAGTAGCCCGGCCTTGCGGGCAGATACGCAGTATTTT.

The chain carries TRBV5-1 and TRBJ1-3; D uncertain. Trimming removed 3 bases from V and 2 bases from J, with 3 bases in between. Looked up from germline, CDR1 is SGHRS and CDR2 is YFSETQ. The CDR3 is made up of 12 amino acids. The DNA for the CDR3 is TGCGCCAGCAGCTCCGCTGGAAACACCATATATTTT. It encodes CASSSAGNTIYF.

This clone was recorded once. This chain uses TRBV29-1 with TRBJ1-2; D might be TRBD1 (6 bases). The CDR3 extends over 13 amino acids. In germline, CDR1 is SQVTM, CDR2 ANQGSEA. Trimming removed 6 bases from V and 4 bases from J, with 15 bases in between. The CDR3 DNA reads as TGCAGCGTCGGTCCGGGGGGCACCTATGGCTACACCTTC. This sequence encodes CSVGPGGTYGYTF.

This clone has just a few counts. The CDR3 nucleotides are TGCGCCAGCAGCCAAGGTTGGACTAGTTACGAGCAGTACTTC. It is translated as CASSQGWTSYEQYF. The chain recombines TRBV4-1 with TRBJ2-7; 7 positions match TRBD2. Losses at the gene ends were 1 base for V and 4 bases for J; bases not matched to a gene: 4. Per the germline V gene, CDR1 is MGHRA and CDR2 is YSYEKL. CDR3 size: 14 residues.

The rearrangement uses TRBV2 and TRBJ2-1; D not resolved. The CDR3 loop spans 13 amino acids. Germline CDR1 and CDR2: SNHLY and FYNNEI. Trimming removed 1 base from V and 9 bases from J, with 10 bases in between. CDR3 sequence reads: CASSEEARGEQFF. CDR3 coding DNA: TGTGCCAGCAGTGAAGAAGCGAGAGGTGAGCAGTTCTTC.

The chain couples TRBV30 to TRBJ2-7, with D perhaps matching TRBD2 (7 bases). CDR1 GTSNPN and CDR2 SVGIG come from the germline V gene (reference sequence). V was shortened by 3 bases and J by 7 bases, with 16 bases between the two germline ends. The CDR3 consists of 13 residues. The CDR3 bases are TGTGCCTGGAGCAAAGGGGGGGAGTGGGAGCAGTACTTC. Translation: CAWSKGGEWEQYF.

V and J are TRBV6-1 and TRBJ2-2; 9 positions agree with TRBD1. J was trimmed by 5 bases and V by 4 bases; bases with no gene match: 8. This CDR3 has 16 amino acids. Germline CDR1 and CDR2: MNHNS and SASEGT. CDR3 region: CASSGTGTGMTGELFF. Here the CDR3 DNA reads TGTGCCAGCAGTGGGACCGGGACAGGGATGACCGGGGAGCTGTTTTTT.

This sequence joins TRBV5-1 and TRBJ1-4; 8 positions match TRBD1. The germline CDR1 and CDR2 sequences are SGHRS and YFSETQ. With 8 bases clipped from V and 5 bases from J, the junction kept 5 bases outside the gene matches. The CDR3 runs 13 residues. The CDR3 region has the DNA TGCGCCAGAGAGGACAGGGTGAATGAAAAACTGTTTTTT. This encodes CAREDRVNEKLFF.

This chain uses TRBV2 with TRBJ2-7, with 7 bases matching TRBD1. V gave up 1 base and J gave up 3 bases; unmatched junction bases: 6. Germline CDR1 reads SNHLY; CDR2 reads FYNNEI. There are 15 residues in the CDR3. DNA of the CDR3: TGTGCCAGCAGTGAAGGAACAGGGGTATACTACGAGCAGTACTTC. Translated: CASSEGTGVYYEQYF.

The V and J genes are TRBV10-1 and TRBJ2-1; D might be TRBD2 (6 bases). CDR3 size: 13 residues. Per germline, CDR1 WNHNN and CDR2 SYGVQD (reference sequence). Trimming shortened V by 6 bases and J by 0 bases, and 6 bases separated the two germline ends. CDR3 DNA: TGCGCCAGCAGCGGGAGCTCCTACAATGAGCAGTTCTTC. It yields the protein CASSGSSYNEQFF.

The rearrangement joins TRBV5-1 to TRBJ2-5; 7 nucleotides agree with TRBD1. This CDR3 has 18 residues. Germline V lookup: CDR1 SGHRS, CDR2 YFSETQ. The ends lost 4 bases at V and 4 bases at J; junction bases unmatched: 19. This chain's CDR3 is CASSRSGYIQGRRETQYF. The CDR3 nucleotides are TGCGCCAGCAGCCGGTCGGGGTATATACAGGGGAGACGAGAGACCCAGTACTTC.

The V gene is TRBV6-5, the J gene TRBJ1-5, with unresolved D. The CDR3 extends over 13 amino acids. Germline loops: CDR1 MNHEY, CDR2 SVGAGI. With 7 bases removed from V and 0 bases from J, the gap between germline ends came to 7 bases. CDR3 in amino acids: CASTGNSNQPQHF. As DNA, the CDR3 is TGTGCCAGCACGGGAAATAGCAATCAGCCCCAGCATTTT.

CDR3 protein: CASSGSVLAGGAAEQYF. CDR3 nucleotide sequence: TGTGCCAGCAGCGGATCGGTACTAGCGGGAGGAGCAGCCGAGCAGTACTTC. The J gene is TRBJ2-7, the V gene TRBV9; 12 nucleotides line up with TRBD2. Germline V gene data show CDR1 as SGDLS and CDR2 as YYNGEE. V shed 3 bases and J 6 bases; nucleotides not matched to a gene: 13. The CDR3 length is 17 residues.

The chain joins TRBV2 to TRBJ1-1; 7 positions agree with TRBD1. CDR3 size: 16 residues. V was pared by 7 bases and J by 5 bases, with 16 bases of the junction left unmatched. The germline V gene has CDR1 SNHLY and CDR2 FYNNEI. The CDR3 region has the DNA TGTGCCAGCACCTACCGCCTGACAGGGCAGGGAACTGAAGCTTTCTTT. It specifies CASTYRLTGQGTEAFF.